This T cell receptor (beta chain) was captured by sequencing in a study of blood T cell repertoires in COVID-19. At the level of the study: Sites in the United States, Italy and Spain provided acute and convalescent COVID-19 samples.

Clones were sequenced by immunoSEQ multiplex PCR, and TCRdb holds only the in-frame ones, with some missing. This table has roughly 220,000 clones, about 83% appearing once. The V gene lost 7 bases and the J gene lost 12 bases, with 22 bases spanning the gap. This CDR3 spans 14 amino acids. Germline V gene lookup returns CDR1 MDHEN and CDR2 SYDVKM. Grouping used clinical history reported by participants in a survey and questionnaire. Cohort 3 donors counted as recovered after two negative PCRs, clearance, or resolved symptoms. The chain couples TRBV28 to TRBJ2-1, with D perhaps matching TRBD2 (6 bases). The source material was PBMCs or T cells enriched from blood (not recorded which). The clonotype was recovered from a woman aged 35 to 49 who had recovered from COVID-19. CDR3 sequence (DNA): TGTGCCAGCACTCTGGGGGGACCTTTATCAGGGCAGTTCTTC. Its protein product is CASTLGGPLSGQFF.